The rows below give T cell receptor beta chains drawn from one sample of a study of blood T cell repertoires in COVID-19. Clones were sequenced by immunoSEQ multiplex PCR, and TCRdb holds only the in-frame ones, with some missing. Altogether roughly 380,000 clones are present, over 75% being singletons, with the ten largest covering under 1.5%. What was sequenced was PBMCs or T cells enriched from blood (not recorded which). The receptors stem from a man aged 25-45 years who had recovered from COVID-19. Both conserved end residues are part of each CDR3. A D gene is named only where the DNA matches it firmly. Where a row states a size, it is once, few, many or the class of an expanded clone; other rows omit it.

d_gene: TRBD1
j_gene: TRBJ1-2
v_gene: TRBV18
abundance: once
CDR3aa: CASSPAGQGQLYTF
CDR3nt: TGTGCCAGCTCACCAGCGGGACAGGGCCAATTGTACACCTTC

d_gene: TRBD1
j_gene: TRBJ2-7
v_gene: TRBV18
abundance: NA
CDR3aa: CASSPLGQVGNEQYF
CDR3nt: TGTGCCAGCTCACCGTTGGGACAGGTCGGGAACGAGCAGTACTTC

d_gene: NA
j_gene: TRBJ1-5
v_gene: TRBV6-5
abundance: NA
CDR3aa: CASSYSTDSNQPQHF
CDR3nt: TGTGCCAGCAGTTACTCCACAGATAGCAATCAGCCCCAGCATTTT

d_gene: NA
j_gene: TRBJ2-7
v_gene: TRBV5-1
abundance: NA
CDR3aa: CASSLGQVGYEQYF
CDR3nt: TGCGCCAGCAGCTTGGGACAGGTGGGCTACGAGCAGTACTTC

d_gene: NA
j_gene: TRBJ2-5
v_gene: TRBV12-3/TRBV12-4
abundance: NA
CDR3aa: CASSPGRRETQYF
CDR3nt: TGTGCCAGCAGCCCAGGGCGTCGCGAGACCCAGTACTTC

d_gene: TRBD1
j_gene: TRBJ2-6
v_gene: TRBV3-1/TRBV3-2
abundance: NA
CDR3aa: CASSQVGHRDSRSGANVLTF
CDR3nt: TGTGCCAGCAGCCAAGTAGGGCACCGGGACAGCCGCTCTGGGGCCAACGTCCTGACTTTC

d_gene: NA
j_gene: TRBJ2-3
v_gene: TRBV7-9
abundance: NA
CDR3aa: CASSFEAGRTDTQYF
CDR3nt: TGTGCCAGCAGCTTCGAGGCGGGGCGCACAGATACGCAGTATTTT

d_gene: TRBD2
j_gene: TRBJ2-5
v_gene: TRBV11-3
abundance: once
CDR3aa: CASSPGLAGGAETQYF
CDR3nt: TGTGCCAGCAGCCCGGGACTAGCGGGGGGCGCAGAGACCCAGTACTTC

d_gene: TRBD1
j_gene: TRBJ2-5
v_gene: TRBV5-1
abundance: NA
CDR3aa: CASSPGQGSETQYF
CDR3nt: TGCGCCAGCAGCCCGGGACAGGGATCAGAGACCCAGTACTTC

d_gene: TRBD1
j_gene: TRBJ1-2
v_gene: TRBV7-8
abundance: NA
CDR3aa: CASSWDRGQGYTF
CDR3nt: TGTGCCAGCAGCTGGGACAGGGGTCAAGGCTACACCTTC

d_gene: NA
j_gene: TRBJ2-2
v_gene: TRBV10-1
abundance: NA
CDR3aa: CASSSNTGELFF
CDR3nt: TGCGCCAGCAGTTCTAACACCGGGGAGCTGTTTTTT

d_gene: TRBD1
j_gene: TRBJ2-1
v_gene: TRBV9
abundance: NA
CDR3aa: CASSVEGQGWDEQFF
CDR3nt: TGTGCCAGCAGCGTAGAGGGACAGGGTTGGGATGAGCAGTTCTTC

d_gene: NA
j_gene: TRBJ1-2
v_gene: TRBV2
abundance: NA
CDR3aa: CASWGSGFETNYGYTF
CDR3nt: TGTGCCAGCTGGGGCAGCGGGTTCGAGACTAACTATGGCTACACCTTC

d_gene: NA
j_gene: TRBJ2-2
v_gene: TRBV12-2
abundance: once
CDR3aa: CASRLVQALTRNGELFF
CDR3nt: TGTGCAAGTCGCTTAGTACAGGCCTTAACTCGTAACGGGGAGCTGTTTTTT

d_gene: NA
j_gene: TRBJ2-5
v_gene: TRBV7-2
abundance: NA
CDR3aa: CASSAIGTQYF
CDR3nt: TGTGCCAGCAGCGCGATCGGGACCCAGTACTTC

d_gene: NA
j_gene: TRBJ1-1
v_gene: TRBV11-3
abundance: NA
CDR3aa: CASSYTSPGRRTEAFF
CDR3nt: TGTGCCAGCAGCTACACGTCGCCGGGGAGGAGAACTGAAGCTTTCTTT

d_gene: NA
j_gene: TRBJ1-6
v_gene: TRBV4-1
abundance: NA
CDR3aa: CASSQDLEAPSPLHF
CDR3nt: TGCGCCAGCAGCCAAGATCTGGAAGCGCCCTCACCCCTCCACTTT

d_gene: NA
j_gene: TRBJ2-2
v_gene: TRBV6-4
abundance: NA
CDR3aa: CASSEEASRRGELFF
CDR3nt: TGTGCCAGCAGTGAAGAGGCGAGCCGTCGCGGGGAGCTGTTTTTT

d_gene: TRBD1
j_gene: TRBJ1-5
v_gene: TRBV6-2/TRBV6-3
abundance: NA
CDR3aa: CASSYGTGVQPQHF
CDR3nt: TGTGCCAGCAGTTACGGGACAGGGGTGCAGCCCCAGCATTTT

d_gene: NA
j_gene: TRBJ1-2
v_gene: TRBV6-5
abundance: NA
CDR3aa: CASSYSNQVLYGYTF
CDR3nt: TGTGCCAGCAGTTACTCAAATCAGGTCCTCTATGGCTACACCTTC

d_gene: TRBD1
j_gene: TRBJ1-5
v_gene: TRBV18
abundance: NA
CDR3aa: CASSPPNNRGLKVSLDNQSQHF
CDR3nt: TGTGCCAGCTCACCACCAAACAACAGGGGGCTAAAGGTATCTCTAGACAATCAGTCCCAGCATTTT

d_gene: TRBD1
j_gene: TRBJ1-2
v_gene: TRBV18
abundance: NA
CDR3aa: CASSTQGAVGYTF
CDR3nt: TGTGCCAGCTCAACACAGGGGGCTGTTGGCTACACCTTC

d_gene: TRBD1
j_gene: TRBJ2-7
v_gene: TRBV7-2
abundance: NA
CDR3aa: CASSLVDRGEQYF
CDR3nt: TGTGCCAGCAGCTTAGTCGACAGGGGCGAGCAGTACTTC

d_gene: NA
j_gene: TRBJ1-1
v_gene: TRBV30
abundance: few
CDR3aa: CAWTVGGNTEAFF
CDR3nt: TGTGCCTGGACCGTAGGAGGTAACACTGAAGCTTTCTTT

d_gene: NA
j_gene: TRBJ1-1
v_gene: TRBV5-4
abundance: NA
CDR3aa: CASSPGLNTEAFF
CDR3nt: TGTGCCAGCAGCCCAGGCCTGAACACTGAAGCTTTCTTT

d_gene: NA
j_gene: TRBJ1-5
v_gene: TRBV10-3
abundance: NA
CDR3aa: CAISEAGPVFNQPQHF
CDR3nt: TGTGCCATCAGTGAAGCGGGGCCCGTATTCAATCAGCCCCAGCATTTT

d_gene: NA
j_gene: TRBJ1-1
v_gene: TRBV29-1
abundance: NA
CDR3aa: CSVPGGYTEAFF
CDR3nt: TGCAGCGTTCCCGGGGGATACACTGAAGCTTTCTTT

d_gene: TRBD1
j_gene: TRBJ1-1
v_gene: TRBV3-1/TRBV3-2
abundance: NA
CDR3aa: CASSLGTGGLSENTEAFF
CDR3nt: TGTGCCAGCAGCCTTGGGACAGGCGGTCTCTCAGAGAACACTGAAGCTTTCTTT

d_gene: TRBD1
j_gene: TRBJ1-2
v_gene: TRBV6-2/TRBV6-3
abundance: NA
CDR3aa: CASSNSGQIYGYTF
CDR3nt: TGTGCCAGCAGCAATTCGGGACAGATCTACGGCTACACCTTC

d_gene: NA
j_gene: TRBJ1-5
v_gene: TRBV4-2
abundance: few
CDR3aa: CASSQDGAADQPQHF
CDR3nt: TGTGCCAGCAGCCAAGATGGGGCAGCAGATCAGCCCCAGCATTTT

d_gene: NA
j_gene: TRBJ1-5
v_gene: TRBV2
abundance: NA
CDR3aa: CASNSGTRDQPQHF
CDR3nt: TGTGCCAGCAATAGCGGGACACGGGATCAGCCCCAGCATTTT

d_gene: TRBD1
j_gene: TRBJ2-7
v_gene: TRBV11-2
abundance: NA
CDR3aa: CASRAPGQKTYEQYF
CDR3nt: TGTGCCAGCAGGGCCCCGGGACAGAAAACCTACGAGCAGTACTTC